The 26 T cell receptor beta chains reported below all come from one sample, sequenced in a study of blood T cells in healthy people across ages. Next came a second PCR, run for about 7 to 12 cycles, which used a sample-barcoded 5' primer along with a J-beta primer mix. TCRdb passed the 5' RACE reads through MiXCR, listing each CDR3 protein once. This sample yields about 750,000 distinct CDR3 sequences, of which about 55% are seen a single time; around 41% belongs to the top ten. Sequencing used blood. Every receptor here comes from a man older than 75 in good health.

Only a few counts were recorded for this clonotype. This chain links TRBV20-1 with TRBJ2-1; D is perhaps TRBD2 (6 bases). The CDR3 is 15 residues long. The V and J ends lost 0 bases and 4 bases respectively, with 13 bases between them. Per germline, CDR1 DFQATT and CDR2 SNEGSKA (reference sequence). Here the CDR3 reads CSARDRGGPYNEQFF. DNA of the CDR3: TGCAGTGCTAGAGATCGGGGAGGACCTTACAATGAGCAGTTCTTC.

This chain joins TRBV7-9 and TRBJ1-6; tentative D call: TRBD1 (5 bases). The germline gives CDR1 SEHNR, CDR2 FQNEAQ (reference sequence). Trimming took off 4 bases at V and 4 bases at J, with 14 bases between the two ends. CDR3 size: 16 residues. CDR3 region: CASSSTRGPYNSPLHF. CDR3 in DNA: TGTGCCAGCAGCTCCACAAGGGGACCTTATAATTCACCCCTCCACTTT.

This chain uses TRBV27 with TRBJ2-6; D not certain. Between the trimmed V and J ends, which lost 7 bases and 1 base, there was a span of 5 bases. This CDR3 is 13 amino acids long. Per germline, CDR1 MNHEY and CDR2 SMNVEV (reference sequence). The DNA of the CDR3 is TGTGCCAGCAAGGTGTCTGGGGCCAACGTCCTGACTTTC. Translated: CASKVSGANVLTF.

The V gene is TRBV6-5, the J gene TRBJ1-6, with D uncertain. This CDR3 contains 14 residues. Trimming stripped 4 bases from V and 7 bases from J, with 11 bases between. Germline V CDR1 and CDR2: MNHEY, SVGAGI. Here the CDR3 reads CASSWTARNSPLHF. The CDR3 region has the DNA TGTGCCAGCAGTTGGACGGCGCGGAATTCACCCCTCCACTTT.

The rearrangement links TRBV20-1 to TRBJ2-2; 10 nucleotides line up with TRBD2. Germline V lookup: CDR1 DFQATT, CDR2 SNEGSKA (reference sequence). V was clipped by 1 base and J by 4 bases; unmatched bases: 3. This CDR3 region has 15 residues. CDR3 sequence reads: CSARVASGSTGELFF. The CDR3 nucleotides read TGCAGTGCTAGAGTTGCTAGCGGGAGCACCGGGGAGCTGTTTTTT.

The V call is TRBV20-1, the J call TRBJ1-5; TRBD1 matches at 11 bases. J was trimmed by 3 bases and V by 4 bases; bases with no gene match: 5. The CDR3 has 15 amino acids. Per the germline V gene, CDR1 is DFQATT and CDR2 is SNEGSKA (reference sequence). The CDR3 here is CSANRDRGINQPQHF. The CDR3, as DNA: TGCAGTGCTAACCGGGACAGGGGGATCAATCAGCCCCAGCATTTT.

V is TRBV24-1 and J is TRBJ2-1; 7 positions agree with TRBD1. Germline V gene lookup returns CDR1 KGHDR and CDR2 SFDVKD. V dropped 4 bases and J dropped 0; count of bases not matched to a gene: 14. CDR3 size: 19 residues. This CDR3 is CATSDRGGPAPSSYNEQFF. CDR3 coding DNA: TGTGCCACCAGTGACCGAGGGGGCCCGGCCCCCAGCTCCTACAATGAGCAGTTCTTC.

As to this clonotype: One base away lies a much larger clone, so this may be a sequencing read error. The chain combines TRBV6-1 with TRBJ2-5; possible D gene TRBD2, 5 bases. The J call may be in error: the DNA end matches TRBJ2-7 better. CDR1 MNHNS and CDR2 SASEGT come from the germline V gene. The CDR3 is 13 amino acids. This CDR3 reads CATRVEGVSEQYF. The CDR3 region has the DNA TGTGCCACGCGTGTAGAGGGAGTCTCCGAGCAGTACTTC.

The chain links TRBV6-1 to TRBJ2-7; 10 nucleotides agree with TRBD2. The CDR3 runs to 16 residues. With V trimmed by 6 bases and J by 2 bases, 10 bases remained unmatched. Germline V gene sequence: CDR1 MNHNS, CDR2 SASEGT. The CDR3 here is CASRTVAGGQTYEQYF. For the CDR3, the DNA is TGTGCCAGCAGGACGGTAGCGGGAGGCCAGACCTACGAGCAGTACTTC.

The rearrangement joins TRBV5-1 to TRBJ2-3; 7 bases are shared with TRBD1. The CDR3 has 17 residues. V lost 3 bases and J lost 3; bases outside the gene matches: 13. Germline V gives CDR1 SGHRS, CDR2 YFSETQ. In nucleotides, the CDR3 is TGCGCCAGCAGCTCGCAATGGACAGGCCGGGGAACAGATACGCAGTATTTT. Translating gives CASSSQWTGRGTDTQYF.

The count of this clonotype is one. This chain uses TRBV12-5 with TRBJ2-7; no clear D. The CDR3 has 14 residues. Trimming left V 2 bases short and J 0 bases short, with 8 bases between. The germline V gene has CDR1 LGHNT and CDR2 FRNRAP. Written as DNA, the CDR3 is TGTGCTAGTGGTTTGACGCCGGGCTCCTACGAGCAGTACTTC. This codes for CASGLTPGSYEQYF.

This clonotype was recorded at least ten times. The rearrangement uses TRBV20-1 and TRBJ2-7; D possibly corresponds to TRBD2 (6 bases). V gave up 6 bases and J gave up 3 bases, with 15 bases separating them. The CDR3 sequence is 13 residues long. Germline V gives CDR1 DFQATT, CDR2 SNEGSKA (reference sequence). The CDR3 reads CSARREAIYEQYF. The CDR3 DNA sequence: TGCAGTGCCCGAAGGGAGGCCATCTACGAGCAGTACTTC.

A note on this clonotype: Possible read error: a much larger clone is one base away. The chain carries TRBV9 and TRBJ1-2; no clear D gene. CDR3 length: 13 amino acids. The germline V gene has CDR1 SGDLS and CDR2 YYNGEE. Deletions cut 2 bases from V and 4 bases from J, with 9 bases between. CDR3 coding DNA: TGTGCCAGCAGCGTGGGGAAAGCCTATGGCTACACCTTC. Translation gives CASSVGKAYGYTF.

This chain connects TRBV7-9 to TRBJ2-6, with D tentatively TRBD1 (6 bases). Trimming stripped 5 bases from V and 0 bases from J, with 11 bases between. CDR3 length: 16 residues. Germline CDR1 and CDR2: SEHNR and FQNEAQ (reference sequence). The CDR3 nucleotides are TGTGCCAGCAGCCGCGGACAGATCTCTGGGGCCAACGTCCTGACTTTC. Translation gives CASSRGQISGANVLTF.

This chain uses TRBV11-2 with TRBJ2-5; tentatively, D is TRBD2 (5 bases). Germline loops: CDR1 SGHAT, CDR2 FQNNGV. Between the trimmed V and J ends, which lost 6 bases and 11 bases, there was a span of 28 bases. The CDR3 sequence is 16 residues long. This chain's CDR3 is CASSVRGARVGNEQYF. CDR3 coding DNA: TGTGCCAGCAGTGTCCGGGGTGCGCGAGTTGGGAATGAGCAGTACTTC.

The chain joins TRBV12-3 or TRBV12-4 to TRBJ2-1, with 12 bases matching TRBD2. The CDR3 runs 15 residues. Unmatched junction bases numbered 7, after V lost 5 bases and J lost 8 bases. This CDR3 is CASSATSGRSHEQFF. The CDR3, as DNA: TGTGCCAGCAGTGCAACTAGCGGGAGGTCCCATGAGCAGTTCTTC.

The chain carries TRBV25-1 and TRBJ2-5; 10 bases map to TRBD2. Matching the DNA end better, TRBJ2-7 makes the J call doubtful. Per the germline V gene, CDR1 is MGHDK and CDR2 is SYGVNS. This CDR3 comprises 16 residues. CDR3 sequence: CASSDSLTSGSYEQYF. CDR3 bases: TGTGCCAGCAGTGATTCCCTGACTAGCGGGTCGTACGAGCAGTACTTC.

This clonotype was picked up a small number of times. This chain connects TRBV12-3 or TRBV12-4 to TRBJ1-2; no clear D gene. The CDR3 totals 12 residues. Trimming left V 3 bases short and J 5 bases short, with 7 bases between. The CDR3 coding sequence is TGTGCCAGCAGTTTGTCCCAATATGGCTACACCTTC. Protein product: CASSLSQYGYTF.

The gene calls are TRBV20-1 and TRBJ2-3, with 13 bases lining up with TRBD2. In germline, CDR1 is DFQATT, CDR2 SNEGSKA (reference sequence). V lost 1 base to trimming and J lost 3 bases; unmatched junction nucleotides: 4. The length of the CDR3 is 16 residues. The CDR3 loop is CSARGGTSGTTDTQYF. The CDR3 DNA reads TGCAGTGCTAGAGGGGGGACTAGCGGGACGACAGATACGCAGTATTTT.

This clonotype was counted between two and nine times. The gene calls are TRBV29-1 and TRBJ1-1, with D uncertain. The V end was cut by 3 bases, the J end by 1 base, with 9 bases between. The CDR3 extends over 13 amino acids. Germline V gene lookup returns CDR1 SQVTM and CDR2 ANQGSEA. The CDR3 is CSVDGNGNTEAFF. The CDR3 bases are TGCAGCGTTGATGGTAACGGGAACACTGAAGCTTTCTTT.

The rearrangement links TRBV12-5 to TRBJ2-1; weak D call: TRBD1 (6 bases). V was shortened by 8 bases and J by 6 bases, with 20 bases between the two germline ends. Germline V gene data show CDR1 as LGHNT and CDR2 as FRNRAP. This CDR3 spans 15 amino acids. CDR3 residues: CASSPGVQGFNEQFF. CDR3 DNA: TGTGCTAGTAGCCCAGGAGTGCAGGGGTTCAATGAGCAGTTCTTC.

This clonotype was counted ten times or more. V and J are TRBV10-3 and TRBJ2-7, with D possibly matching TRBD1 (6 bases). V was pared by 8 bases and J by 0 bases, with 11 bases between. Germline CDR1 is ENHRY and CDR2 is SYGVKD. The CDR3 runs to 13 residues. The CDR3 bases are TGTGCCATCCTGGACAGCAGCTCCTACGAGCAGTACTTC. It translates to CAILDSSSYEQYF.

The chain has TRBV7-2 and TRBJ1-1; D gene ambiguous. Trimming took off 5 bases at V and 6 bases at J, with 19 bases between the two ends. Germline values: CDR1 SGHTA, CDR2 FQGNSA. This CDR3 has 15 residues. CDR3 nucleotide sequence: TGTGCCAGCAGCCCCGAATGGAGTTGGGCGTCTGAAGCTTTCTTT. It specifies CASSPEWSWASEAFF.

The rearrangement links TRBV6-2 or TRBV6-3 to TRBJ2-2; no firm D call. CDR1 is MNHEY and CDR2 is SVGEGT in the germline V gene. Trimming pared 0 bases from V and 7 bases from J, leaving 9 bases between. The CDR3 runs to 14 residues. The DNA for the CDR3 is TGTGCCAGCAGTTACTCGGCCTTTAGCGGGGAGCTGTTTTTT. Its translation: CASSYSAFSGELFF.

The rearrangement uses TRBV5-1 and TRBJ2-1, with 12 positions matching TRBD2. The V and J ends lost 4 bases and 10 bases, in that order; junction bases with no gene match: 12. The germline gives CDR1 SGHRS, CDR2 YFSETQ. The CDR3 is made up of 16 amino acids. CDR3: CASSDRTSGTADEQFF. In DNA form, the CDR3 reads TGCGCCAGCAGCGACAGGACTAGCGGGACTGCGGACGAGCAGTTCTTC.

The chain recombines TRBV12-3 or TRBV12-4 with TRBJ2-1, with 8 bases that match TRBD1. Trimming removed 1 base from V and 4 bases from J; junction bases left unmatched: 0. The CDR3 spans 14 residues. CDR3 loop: CASSLDRGYNEQFF. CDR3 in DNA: TGTGCCAGCAGTTTAGACAGGGGGTACAATGAGCAGTTCTTC.